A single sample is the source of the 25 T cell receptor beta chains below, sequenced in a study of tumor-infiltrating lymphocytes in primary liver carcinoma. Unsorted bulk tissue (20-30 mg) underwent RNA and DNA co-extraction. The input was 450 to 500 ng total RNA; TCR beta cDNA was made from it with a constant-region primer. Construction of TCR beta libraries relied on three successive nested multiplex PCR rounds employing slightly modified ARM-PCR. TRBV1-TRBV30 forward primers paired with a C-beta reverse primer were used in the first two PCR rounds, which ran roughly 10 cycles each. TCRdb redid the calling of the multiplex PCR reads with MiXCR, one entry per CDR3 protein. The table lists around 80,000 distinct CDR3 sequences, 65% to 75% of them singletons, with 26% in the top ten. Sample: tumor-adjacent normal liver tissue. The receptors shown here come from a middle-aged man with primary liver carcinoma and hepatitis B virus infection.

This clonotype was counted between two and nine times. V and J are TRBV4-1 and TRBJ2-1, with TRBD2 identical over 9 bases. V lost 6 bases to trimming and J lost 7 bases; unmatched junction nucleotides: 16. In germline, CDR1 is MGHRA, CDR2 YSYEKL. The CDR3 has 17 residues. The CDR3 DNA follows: TGCGCCAGCAGTCCGTCATCCCCAGGACTAGCGACAAATGAGCAGTTCTTC. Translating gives CASSPSSPGLATNEQFF.

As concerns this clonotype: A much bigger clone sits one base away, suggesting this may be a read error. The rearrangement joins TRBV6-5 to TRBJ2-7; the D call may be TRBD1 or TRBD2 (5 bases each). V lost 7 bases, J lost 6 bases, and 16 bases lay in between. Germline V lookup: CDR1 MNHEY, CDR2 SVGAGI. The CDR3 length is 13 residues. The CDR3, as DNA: TGTGCCAGCATCGGAGTAGTTGGGGGCGAGCAGTACTTC. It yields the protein CASIGVVGGEQYF.

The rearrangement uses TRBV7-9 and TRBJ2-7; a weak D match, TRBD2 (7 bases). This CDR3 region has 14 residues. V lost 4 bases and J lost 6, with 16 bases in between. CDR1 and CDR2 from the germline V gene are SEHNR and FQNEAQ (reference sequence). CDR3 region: CASSSQVGGREQYF. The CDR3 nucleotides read TGTGCCAGCAGCTCCCAGGTCGGGGGGCGCGAGCAGTACTTC.

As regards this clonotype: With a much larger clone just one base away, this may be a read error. CDR3 sequence: CASSLVLVYPTEQFF. The CDR3 DNA reads as TGTGCCAGCAGCTTAGTTCTAGTGTACCCCACTGAGCAGTTCTTC. The rearrangement links TRBV7-9 to TRBJ2-1; D gene uncertain. The CDR3 consists of 15 residues. The V end was cut by 1 base, the J end by 9 bases, with 16 bases between. CDR1 and CDR2 (germline): SEHNR, FQNEAQ (reference sequence).

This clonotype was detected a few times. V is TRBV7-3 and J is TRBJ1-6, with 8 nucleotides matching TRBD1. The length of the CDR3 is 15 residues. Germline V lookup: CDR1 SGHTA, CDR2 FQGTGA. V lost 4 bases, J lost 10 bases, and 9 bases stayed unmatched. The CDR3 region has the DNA TGTGCCAGCAGCTCCGGACAGGGCTTCCCGTCACCCCTCCACTTT. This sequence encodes CASSSGQGFPSPLHF.

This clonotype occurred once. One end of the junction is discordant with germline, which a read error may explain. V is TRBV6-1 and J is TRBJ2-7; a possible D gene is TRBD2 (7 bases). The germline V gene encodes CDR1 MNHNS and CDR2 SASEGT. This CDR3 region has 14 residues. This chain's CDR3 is CATERPGGSYGQYF. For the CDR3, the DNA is TGTGCCACCGAAAGGCCGGGGGGCTCCTACGGGCAGTATTTC.

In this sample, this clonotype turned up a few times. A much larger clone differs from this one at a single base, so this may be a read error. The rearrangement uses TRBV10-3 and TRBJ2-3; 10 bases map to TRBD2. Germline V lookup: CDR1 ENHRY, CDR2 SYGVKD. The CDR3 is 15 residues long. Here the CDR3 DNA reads TGTGTCATCAACGAGCGGGAGGGAAATGCGGATACGCAGTATTTT. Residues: CVINEREGNADTQYF.

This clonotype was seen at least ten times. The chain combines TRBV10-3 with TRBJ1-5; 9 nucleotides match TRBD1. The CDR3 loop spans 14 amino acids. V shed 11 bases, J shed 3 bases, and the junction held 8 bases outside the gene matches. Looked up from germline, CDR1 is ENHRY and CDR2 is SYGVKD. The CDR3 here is CASGGTGNNQPQHF. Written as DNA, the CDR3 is TGTGCCTCAGGGGGGACAGGGAACAATCAGCCCCAGCATTTT.

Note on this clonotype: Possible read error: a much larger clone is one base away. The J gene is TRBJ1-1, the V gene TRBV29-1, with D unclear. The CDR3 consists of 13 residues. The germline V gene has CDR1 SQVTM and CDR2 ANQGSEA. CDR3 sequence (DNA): TGCAGCGCTCAGAGCCAGAAGAACACTGAAGTTTTCTTT. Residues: CSAQSQKNTEVFF.

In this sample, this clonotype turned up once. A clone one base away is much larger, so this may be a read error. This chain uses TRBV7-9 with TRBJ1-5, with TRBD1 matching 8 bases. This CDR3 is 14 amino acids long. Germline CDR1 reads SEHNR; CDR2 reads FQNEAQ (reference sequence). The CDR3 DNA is TGTGCCAGCAGCTTAGGGACAGGGAATCAGCCCCAGCGTTTT. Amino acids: CASSLGTGNQPQRF. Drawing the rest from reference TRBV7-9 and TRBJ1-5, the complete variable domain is DTGVSQNPRHKITKRGQNVTFRCDPISEHNRLYWYRQTLGQGPEFLTYFQNEAQLEKSRLLSDRFSAERPKGSFSTLEIQRTEQGDSAMYLCASSLGTGNQPQRFGDGTRLSIL.

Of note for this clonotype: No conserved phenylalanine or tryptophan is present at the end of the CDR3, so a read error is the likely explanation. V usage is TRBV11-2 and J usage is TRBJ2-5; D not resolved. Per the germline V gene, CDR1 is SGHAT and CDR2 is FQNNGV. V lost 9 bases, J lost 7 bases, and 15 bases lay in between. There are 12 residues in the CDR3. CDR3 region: CARRLVGGTQYP. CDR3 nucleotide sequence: TGTGCCAGAAGATTAGTTGGCGGGACCCAGTACCCC.

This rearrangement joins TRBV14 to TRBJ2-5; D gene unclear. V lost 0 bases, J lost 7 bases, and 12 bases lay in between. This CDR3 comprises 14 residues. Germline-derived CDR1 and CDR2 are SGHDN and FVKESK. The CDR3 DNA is TGTGCCAGCAGCCAAGATCGCAGGTGGGTGACCCAGTACTTC. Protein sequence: CASSQDRRWVTQYF.

The CDR3 reads CASSSWDRGSNSPLHF. The CDR3 DNA follows: TGCGCCAGCAGTTCCTGGGACAGGGGAAGTAATTCACCCCTCCACTTT. The gene calls are TRBV4-3 and TRBJ1-6; 10 positions match TRBD1. Germline CDR1 LGHNA, CDR2 YSLEER. The length of the CDR3 is 16 residues. V shed 6 bases, J shed 6 bases, and the junction held 8 bases outside the gene matches.

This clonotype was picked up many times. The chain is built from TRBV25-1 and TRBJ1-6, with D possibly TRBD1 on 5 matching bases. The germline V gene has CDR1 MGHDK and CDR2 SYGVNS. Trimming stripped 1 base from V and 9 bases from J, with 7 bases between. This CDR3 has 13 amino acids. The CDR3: CASSESRGSPLHF. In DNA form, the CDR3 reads TGTGCCAGCAGTGAATCTAGGGGTTCACCCCTCCACTTT.

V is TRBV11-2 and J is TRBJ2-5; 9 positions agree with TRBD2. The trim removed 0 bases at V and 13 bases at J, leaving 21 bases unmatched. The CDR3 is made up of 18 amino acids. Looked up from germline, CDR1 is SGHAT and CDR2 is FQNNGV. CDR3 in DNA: TGTGCCAGCAGCTTAGATCCGTGGTCTAGCGGGAAAGGAGAGACCTGGTACTTC. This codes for CASSLDPWSSGKGETWYF.

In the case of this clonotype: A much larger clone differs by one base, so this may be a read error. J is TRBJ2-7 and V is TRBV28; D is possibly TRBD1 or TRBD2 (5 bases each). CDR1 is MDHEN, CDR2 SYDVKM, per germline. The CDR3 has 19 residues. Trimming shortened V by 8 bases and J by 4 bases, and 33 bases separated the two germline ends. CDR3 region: CASAPRGMSRQQPVYEQYF. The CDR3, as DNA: TGTGCCAGCGCCCCACGGGGTATGTCTCGACAGCAGCCGGTGTACGAGCAGTACTTC.

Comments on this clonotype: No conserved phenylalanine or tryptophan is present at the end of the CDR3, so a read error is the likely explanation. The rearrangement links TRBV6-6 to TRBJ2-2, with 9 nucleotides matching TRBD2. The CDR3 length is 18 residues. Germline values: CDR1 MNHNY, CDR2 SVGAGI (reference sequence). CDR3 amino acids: CASSYSIFGLANIGELFV. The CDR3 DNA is TGTGCCAGCAGTTACTCGATTTTTGGACTAGCGAACATCGGGGAGCTGTTTGTT.

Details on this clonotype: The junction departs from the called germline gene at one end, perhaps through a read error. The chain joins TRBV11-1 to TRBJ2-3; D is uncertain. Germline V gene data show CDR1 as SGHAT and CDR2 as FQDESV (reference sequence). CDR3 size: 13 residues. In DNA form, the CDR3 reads TGTACCAGCAGCTTTATTGGTACAGATACGCAGTATTTT. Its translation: CTSSFIGTDTQYF. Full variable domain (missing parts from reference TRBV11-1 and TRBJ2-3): EAEVAQSPRYKITEKSQAVAFWCDPISGHATLYWYRQILGQGPELLVQFQDESVVDDSQLPKDRFSAERLKGVDSTLKIQPAELGDSAMYLCTSSFIGTDTQYFGPGTRLTVL.

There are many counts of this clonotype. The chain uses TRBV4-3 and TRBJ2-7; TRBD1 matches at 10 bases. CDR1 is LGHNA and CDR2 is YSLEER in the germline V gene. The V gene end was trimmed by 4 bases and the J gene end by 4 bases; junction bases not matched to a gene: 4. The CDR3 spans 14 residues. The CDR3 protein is CASSPDRGPYEQYF. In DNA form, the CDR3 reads TGCGCCAGCAGCCCCGACAGGGGGCCATACGAGCAGTACTTC.

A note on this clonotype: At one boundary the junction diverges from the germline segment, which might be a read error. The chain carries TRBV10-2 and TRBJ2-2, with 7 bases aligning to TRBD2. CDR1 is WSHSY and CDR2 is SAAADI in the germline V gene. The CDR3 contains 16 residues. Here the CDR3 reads CASSNLGGRGTRELFF. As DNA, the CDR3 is TGCGCCAGTAGTAACCTGGGGGGGAGAGGCACCAGGGAGCTGTTTTTT.

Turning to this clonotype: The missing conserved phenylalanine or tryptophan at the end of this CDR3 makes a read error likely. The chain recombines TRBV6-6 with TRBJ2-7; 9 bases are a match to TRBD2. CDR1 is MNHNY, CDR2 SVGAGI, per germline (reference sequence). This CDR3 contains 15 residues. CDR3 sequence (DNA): TGTGCCTGCAGTTACGAAGCGGGAGGTAGCTACGAGCAGTACCTC. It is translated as CACSYEAGGSYEQYL.

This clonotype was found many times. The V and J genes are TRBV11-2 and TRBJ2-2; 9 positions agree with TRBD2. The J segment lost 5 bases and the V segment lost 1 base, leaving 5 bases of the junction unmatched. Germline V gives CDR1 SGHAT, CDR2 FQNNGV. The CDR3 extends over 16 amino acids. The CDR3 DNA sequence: TGTGCCAGCAGCTTAGTGGCGCTAGCGGGAACCGGGGAGCTGTTTTTT. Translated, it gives CASSLVALAGTGELFF. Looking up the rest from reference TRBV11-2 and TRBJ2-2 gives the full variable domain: EAGVAQSPRYKIIEKRQSVAFWCNPISGHATLYWYQQILGQGPKLLIQFQNNGVVDDSQLPKDRFSAERLKGVDSTLKIQPAKLEDSAVYLCASSLVALAGTGELFFGEGSRLTVL.

In nucleotides, the CDR3 is TGTGCCAGAAATTTAGATGCGGGAGCCTACGAGCAGTACTTC. Translating gives CARNLDAGAYEQYF. The chain links TRBV28 to TRBJ2-7, with 7 nucleotides matching TRBD2. CDR3 size: 14 residues. CDR1 is MDHEN and CDR2 is SYDVKM in the germline V gene. Trimming took 9 bases from V and 2 from J; bases not matched to a gene: 10. Variable domain in full (rest from reference TRBV28 and TRBJ2-7): DVKVTQSSRYLVKRTGEKVFLECVQDMDHENMFWYRQDPGLGLRLIYFSYDVKMKEKGDIPEGYSVSREKKERFSLILESASTNQTSMYLCARNLDAGAYEQYFGPGTRLTVT.

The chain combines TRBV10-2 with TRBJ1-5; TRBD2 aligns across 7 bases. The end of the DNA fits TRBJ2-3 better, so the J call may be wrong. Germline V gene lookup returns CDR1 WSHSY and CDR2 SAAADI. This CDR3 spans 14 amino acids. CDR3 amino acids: CASSEIAGDQPQYF. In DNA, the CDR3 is TGCGCCAGCAGTGAGATCGCGGGGGATCAGCCCCAGTATTTT.

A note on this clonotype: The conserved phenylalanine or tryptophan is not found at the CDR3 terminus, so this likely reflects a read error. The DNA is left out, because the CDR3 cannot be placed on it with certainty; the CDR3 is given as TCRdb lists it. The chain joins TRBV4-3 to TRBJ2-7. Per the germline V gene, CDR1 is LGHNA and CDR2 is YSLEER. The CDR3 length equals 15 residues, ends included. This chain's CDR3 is CASSQDLETLYEQCL.